This TCR beta chain was captured by sequencing in a study of T cell changes during pregnancy in multiple sclerosis. CDR3 length: 13 residues. The trim removed 3 bases at V and 9 bases at J, leaving 7 bases unmatched. Germline-derived CDR1 and CDR2 are SGHTA and FQGTGA. Sequencing was performed with immunoSEQ multiplex PCR; in TCRdb, only in-frame clones are kept and a portion is missing. The sample consists of 50,000 to 60,000 clones, approximately 91% of them appearing once. This clonotype was sampled from a female donor with multiple sclerosis, enrolled in a pregnancy study. The starting material was CD4+ T cells from peripheral blood mononuclear cells, obtained in the first trimester of pregnancy. The J gene is TRBJ2-7, the V gene TRBV7-3; 8 positions agree with TRBD2. This CDR3 reads CASSFGAGEVQYF. The CDR3 DNA reads TGTGCCAGCAGCTTCGGAGCGGGGGAGGTGCAGTACTTC. The entire variable domain, with the rest obtained from reference TRBV7-3 and TRBJ2-7, is as follows: GAGVSQTPSNKVTEKGKYVELRCDPISGHTALYWYRQSLGQGPEFLIYFQGTGAADDSGLPNDRFFAVRPEGSVSTLKIQRTERGDSAVYLCASSFGAGEVQYFGPGTRLTVT.